What follows are 30 T cell receptor beta chains derived from one specimen sequenced in a study of post-analysis software for immune sequencing data. These receptors have no identified antigens. Presence of unique molecular identifiers characterized the TCR beta cDNA libraries. TCRdb ran MiXCR on the PCR reads and lists one entry per CDR3 protein. The profile shows roughly 400,000 distinct CDR3 sequences, 30% to 45% of them singletons. Broader study findings: A handful of TRBV segments were more frequent in patients than controls; TRBV5-6, TRBV5-1 and TRBV20-1 belonged to this group.

What was sequenced was blood. The source is a girl aged 2 to 10 with multiple sclerosis.

This clonotype was observed a handful of times. The chain uses TRBV28 and TRBJ1-2; tentatively, D is TRBD1 (6 bases). The CDR3 length is 11 residues. In germline, CDR1 is MDHEN, CDR2 SYDVKM. The CDR3, as DNA: TGTACCGCAGGGGATAGTTATGGCTACACCTTC. The encoded protein is CTAGDSYGYTF.

V is TRBV11-1 and J is TRBJ2-5; D gene ambiguous. This CDR3 has 12 residues. Germline CDR1 and CDR2: SGHAT and FQDESV (reference sequence). The V and J ends lost 4 bases and 2 bases respectively, with 5 bases between them. The CDR3, as DNA: TGTGCCAGCAGCTCAGAGCAAGAGACCCAGTACTTC. This sequence encodes CASSSEQETQYF.

There are a few counts of this clonotype. The genes are TRBV12-3 or TRBV12-4 and TRBJ2-1, with D possibly TRBD1 on 6 matching bases. There are 13 residues in the CDR3. Between the trimmed V and J ends, which lost 5 bases and 1 base, there was a span of 6 bases. The CDR3 region has the DNA TGTGCCAGCAGTACAGGGTCCTACAATGAGCAGTTCTTC. Residues: CASSTGSYNEQFF.

This chain links TRBV28 with TRBJ2-3; 9 nucleotides agree with TRBD1. From germline, CDR1 is MDHEN and CDR2 SYDVKM. The CDR3 runs 15 residues. The V and J ends lost 3 bases and 5 bases, in that order; junction bases with no gene match: 6. Written as DNA, the CDR3 is TGTGCCAGCAGTTTGGTGGGACAGGGTTTAGATACGCAGTATTTT. This encodes CASSLVGQGLDTQYF.

The chain carries TRBV20-1 and TRBJ2-5; the D gene is possibly TRBD1 (6 bases). Per the germline V gene, CDR1 is DFQATT and CDR2 is SNEGSKA (reference sequence). Trimming stripped 0 bases from V and 3 bases from J, with 14 bases between. The CDR3 spans 15 residues. The CDR3 DNA follows: TGCAGTGCTAGAGATGTGGGGGCCAATAAAGAGACCCAGTACTTC. It encodes CSARDVGANKETQYF.

This clonotype was observed at least ten times. This chain links TRBV4-1 with TRBJ2-1; D not resolved. CDR1 MGHRA and CDR2 YSYEKL come from the germline V gene. This CDR3 region has 10 residues. Trimming took off 5 bases at V and 6 bases at J, with 2 bases between the two ends. CDR3 region: CASSGNEQFF. In DNA, the CDR3 is TGCGCCAGCAGCGGCAATGAGCAGTTCTTC.

This clonotype was counted between two and nine times. The rearrangement uses TRBV4-2 and TRBJ2-1; no clear D. Trimming removed 1 base at V and 8 bases at J, with 18 bases between. The CDR3 consists of 16 residues. The germline V gene has CDR1 LGHNA and CDR2 YNFKEQ. DNA of the CDR3: TGTGCCAGCAGCCAAGCCGTCGTCTTTCTCGCCGATGAGCAGTTCTTC. Encoded protein: CASSQAVVFLADEQFF.

This clonotype was found a few times. The chain carries TRBV20-1 and TRBJ2-5; D remains ambiguous. CDR3 length equals 17 residues. CDR1 is DFQATT, CDR2 SNEGSKA, per germline (reference sequence). V was cut by 0 bases and J by 7 bases, with 24 bases left in between. Here the CDR3 DNA reads TGCAGTGCTAGAGACTTATTGAGACTTACCCCCGTTGGGACCCAGTACTTC. Translated, it gives CSARDLLRLTPVGTQYF.

The J gene is TRBJ1-1, the V gene TRBV20-1; D perhaps matches TRBD1 (6 bases). Deletions cut 5 bases from V and 3 bases from J, with 16 bases between. This CDR3 region has 14 residues. Germline V gene data show CDR1 as DFQATT and CDR2 as SNEGSKA (reference sequence). CDR3 nucleotide sequence: TGCAGTGCTCCCTCCAGGGGAGAGTACACTGAAGCTTTCTTT. Amino acids: CSAPSRGEYTEAFF.

Remarks on this clonotype: Sequence at one end of the junction differs from germline and may be a read error. This chain links TRBV7-3 with TRBJ2-1; no clear D gene. Germline V gene sequence: CDR1 SGHTA, CDR2 FQGTGA. The CDR3 is 13 amino acids. The CDR3 region is CASSLMGWREQFF. CDR3 in DNA: TGTGCCAGCAGTTTAATGGGATGGCGTGAGCAGTTCTTC.

This clonotype has a handful of counts. The chain carries TRBV15 and TRBJ1-2; D is undetermined. Germline CDR1 and CDR2: LNHNV and YYDKDF (reference sequence). V was pared by 8 bases and J by 2 bases, with 12 bases between. The CDR3 contains 13 residues. The CDR3 DNA reads TGTGCCACCGCCGAAACAAGAAACTATGGCTACACCTTC. Protein sequence: CATAETRNYGYTF. Full variable domain (rest looked up from reference TRBV15 and TRBJ1-2): DAMVIQNPRYQVTQFGKPVTLSCSQTLNHNVMYWYQQKSSQAPKLLFHYYDKDFNNEADTPDNFQSRRPNTSFCFLDIRSPGLGDTAMYLCATAETRNYGYTFGSGTRLTVV.

The table lists this clonotype with many counts. J is TRBJ1-2 and V is TRBV10-3; D is ambiguous. Germline loops: CDR1 ENHRY, CDR2 SYGVKD. The ends were cut back, 4 bases at V and 6 bases at J, with 9 bases in the middle. CDR3 length: 12 residues. In DNA, the CDR3 is TGTGCCATCAGTGCCGACATGAATGGCTACACCTTC. Translated: CAISADMNGYTF.

This chain connects TRBV5-1 to TRBJ2-1, with 7 bases lining up with TRBD2. The CDR3 contains 19 residues. Trimming removed 2 bases from V and 0 bases from J; junction bases left unmatched: 14. CDR1 is SGHRS, CDR2 YFSETQ, per germline. CDR3 region: CASSFGSRVAGSSYNEQFF. The CDR3 region has the DNA TGCGCCAGCAGCTTCGGATCAAGGGTAGCGGGTAGCTCCTACAATGAGCAGTTCTTC. Together with reference TRBV5-1 and TRBJ2-1, the CDR3 gives the full variable domain: KAGVTQTPRYLIKTRGQQVTLSCSPISGHRSVSWYQQTPGQGLQFLFEYFSETQRNKGNFPGRFSGRQFSNSRSEMNVSTLELGDSALYLCASSFGSRVAGSSYNEQFFGPGTRLTVL.

The sample holds a few counts of this clonotype. The chain uses TRBV4-3 and TRBJ2-1, with 13 bases that match TRBD2. Losses at the gene ends were 4 bases for V and 8 bases for J; bases not matched to a gene: 11. Germline values: CDR1 LGHNA, CDR2 YSLEER. The CDR3 has 17 amino acids. The CDR3 here is CASSPQTSGRTIYEQFF. The CDR3 bases are TGCGCCAGCAGCCCTCAGACTAGCGGGAGGACGATCTATGAGCAGTTCTTC.

The chain combines TRBV5-5 with TRBJ1-1; D gene unclear. The CDR3 is 14 residues long. The V end lost 1 base, the J end lost 1 base, and 8 bases lay between the germline ends. Germline V gene sequence: CDR1 SGHKS, CDR2 YYEKEE (reference sequence). CDR3 nucleotide sequence: TGTGCCAGCAGCTTGAACAGAGAGAACACTGAAGCTTTCTTT. It is translated as CASSLNRENTEAFF. Drawing the rest from reference TRBV5-5 and TRBJ1-1, the complete variable domain is DAGVTQSPTHLIKTRGQQVTLRCSPISGHKSVSWYQQVLGQGPQFIFQYYEKEERGRGNFPDRFSARQFPNYSSELNVNALLLGDSALYLCASSLNRENTEAFFGQGTRLTVV.

Concerning this clonotype itself: The junction departs from germline at one end; a sequencing error may be responsible. The chain recombines TRBV10-3 with TRBJ2-5; 9 bases map to TRBD1. Germline lookup yields CDR1 ENHRY and CDR2 SYGVKD. CDR3 length equals 15 residues. CDR3 region: CAISESNRGRESQYF. The CDR3 DNA reads as TGTGCCATCAGTGAGTCGAACAGGGGGCGAGAGAGCCAGTACTTC.

This clonotype was found a few times. V gene TRBV5-1 combines with J gene TRBJ1-2, with TRBD1 matching 7 bases. This CDR3 contains 14 residues. The germline gives CDR1 SGHRS, CDR2 YFSETQ. V lost 3 bases and J lost 8; bases outside the gene matches: 10. The CDR3 loop reads CASSYPDRDGGYTF. In DNA form, the CDR3 reads TGCGCCAGCAGCTATCCAGACAGGGATGGGGGCTACACCTTC.

This clonotype showed up just a few times. The V call is TRBV10-3, the J call TRBJ2-3; D ambiguous. CDR3 length: 13 residues. V dropped 6 bases and J dropped 1 base, with 8 bases sitting between them. CDR1 is ENHRY, CDR2 SYGVKD, per germline. The CDR3 protein is CAIRVAGTDTQYF. The CDR3 nucleotides are TGTGCCATCAGGGTCGCCGGCACAGATACGCAGTATTTT.

The chain links TRBV30 to TRBJ2-3; perhaps TRBD1 as D (6 bases). The ends were cut back, 2 bases at V and 0 bases at J, with 9 bases in the middle. The CDR3 runs 14 residues. Germline lookup yields CDR1 GTSNPN and CDR2 SVGIG (reference sequence). The CDR3 sequence: CAWSKQGSTDTQYF. The CDR3 DNA sequence: TGTGCCTGGAGTAAACAGGGAAGCACAGATACGCAGTATTTT. Full variable domain (rest looked up from reference TRBV30 and TRBJ2-3): SQTIHQWPATLVQPVGSPLSLECTVEGTSNPNLYWYRQAAGRGLQLLFYSVGIGQISSEVPQNLSASRPQDRQFILSSKKLLLSDSGFYLCAWSKQGSTDTQYFGPGTRLTVL.

This clonotype was counted a few times. The chain combines TRBV29-1 with TRBJ1-1; 7 bases are a match to TRBD1. This CDR3 has 13 residues. Germline CDR1 SQVTM, CDR2 ANQGSEA. V shed 4 bases, J shed 1 base, and the junction held 3 bases outside the gene matches. The DNA for the CDR3 is TGCAGCGTTGCCGGACAGGCGAACACTGAAGCTTTCTTT. Its protein product is CSVAGQANTEAFF.

This clonotype was seen only a few times. The CDR3 sequence is CASVSPGGMAAEAFF. Here the CDR3 DNA reads TGTGCCAGCGTTTCACCAGGGGGAATGGCTGCTGAAGCTTTCTTT. The chain joins TRBV6-5 to TRBJ1-1; TRBD1 aligns across 7 bases. Trimming removed 8 bases from V and 6 bases from J; junction bases left unmatched: 15. This CDR3 is built from 15 residues. Germline CDR1 and CDR2: MNHEY and SVGAGI.

The CDR3 loop reads CASSPLIGPNPYEQYF. In nucleotides, the CDR3 is TGTGCCAGCAGTCCGCTAATTGGCCCCAATCCCTACGAGCAGTACTTC. The chain couples TRBV27 to TRBJ2-7; no firm D call. The V gene's germline CDR1 is MNHEY and CDR2 SMNVEV (reference sequence). This CDR3 has 16 amino acids. The ends were cut back, 5 bases at V and 2 bases at J, with 19 bases in the middle.

The CDR3: CSARLLLASSYNEQFF. The CDR3 bases are TGCAGTGCTAGGCTCTTACTAGCGAGCTCCTACAATGAGCAGTTCTTC. The rearrangement joins TRBV20-1 to TRBJ2-1; 7 nucleotides match TRBD2. This CDR3 contains 16 residues. Germline CDR1 reads DFQATT; CDR2 reads SNEGSKA (reference sequence). V was pared by 3 bases and J by 0 bases, with 8 bases of the junction left unmatched.

This chain uses TRBV6-1 with TRBJ2-3, with D maybe TRBD2 (6 bases). Trimming pared 8 bases from V and 1 base from J, leaving 19 bases between. From germline, CDR1 is MNHNS and CDR2 SASEGT. This CDR3 has 16 residues. DNA of the CDR3: TGTGCCAGCTGCGACCTCTGGACGGGGGGCACAGATACGCAGTATTTT. It codes for CASCDLWTGGTDTQYF.

This clonotype was counted only a few times. CDR3 protein: CSARVDGTSGRRVTDTQYF. CDR3 DNA: TGCAGTGCTAGAGTAGACGGGACTAGCGGGAGGCGGGTCACAGATACGCAGTATTTT. The V gene is TRBV20-1, the J gene TRBJ2-3, with 15 bases fitting TRBD2. The length of the CDR3 is 19 residues. Germline V gives CDR1 DFQATT, CDR2 SNEGSKA (reference sequence). Trimming took 1 base from V and 2 from J; bases not matched to a gene: 10.

The sample holds a few counts of this clonotype. V usage is TRBV4-3 and J usage is TRBJ2-3; maybe TRBD2 (5 bases). Germline loops: CDR1 LGHNA, CDR2 YSLEER. This CDR3 has 18 amino acids. The V and J ends lost 1 base and 0 bases respectively, with 17 bases between them. The chain's CDR3 is CASSQGPHRGISTDTQYF. As DNA, the CDR3 is TGCGCCAGCAGCCAAGGGCCTCATCGGGGAATTAGCACAGATACGCAGTATTTT.

The J gene is TRBJ2-5, the V gene TRBV7-2; TRBD2 aligns across 10 bases. The germline CDR1 and CDR2 sequences are SGHTA and FQGNSA. V shed 0 bases, J shed 4 bases, and the junction held 8 bases outside the gene matches. The CDR3 is 17 amino acids. The CDR3 sequence is CASSLAAGGPSRETQYF. In nucleotides, the CDR3 is TGTGCCAGCAGCTTAGCAGCGGGAGGGCCCTCGAGAGAGACCCAGTACTTC. Combining the CDR3 with reference TRBV7-2 and TRBJ2-5 gives the whole variable domain GAGVSQSPSNKVTEKGKDVELRCDPISGHTALYWYRQSLGQGLEFLIYFQGNSAPDKSGLPSDRFSAERTGGSVSTLTIQRTQQEDSAVYLCASSLAAGGPSRETQYFGPGTRLLVL.

The V call is TRBV4-1, the J call TRBJ1-6; perhaps TRBD1 as D (6 bases). Looked up from germline, CDR1 is MGHRA and CDR2 is YSYEKL. V lost 3 bases to trimming and J lost 10 bases, with 16 bases between them. The CDR3 runs to 15 residues. The CDR3 here is CASSQIGRGRSPLHF. Written as DNA, the CDR3 is TGCGCCAGCAGCCAGATTGGCAGGGGTAGATCACCCCTCCACTTT.

This chain joins TRBV5-1 and TRBJ2-3; 8 bases line up with TRBD1. The J segment lost 0 bases and the V segment lost 4 bases, leaving 7 bases of the junction unmatched. Germline CDR1 SGHRS, CDR2 YFSETQ. This CDR3 comprises 16 residues. The CDR3 bases are TGCGCCAGCAGCACCGGGACAGGAACTAGCACAGATACGCAGTATTTT. Its protein is CASSTGTGTSTDTQYF.

The chain couples TRBV7-2 to TRBJ2-3, with 7 bases that match TRBD2. CDR3 length: 12 residues. CDR1 and CDR2 (germline): SGHTA, FQGNSA. After removal of 1 base from V and 9 bases from J, the junction contained 1 base not matched to a gene. The CDR3 region has the DNA TGTGCCAGCAGCTTAGGCGGGAGAACGCAGTATTTT. It is translated as CASSLGGRTQYF.